The 21 T cell receptor beta chains below were found in one sample sequenced in a study of graft-versus-host responses after intestinal transplantation. TCRdb's table, derived via immunoSEQ multiplex PCR, lists solely in-frame clones and lacks some. In the table there are around 110,000 clones, about nine tenths of which are singletons. These receptors are not linked to any known antigen. Sample: unstimulated CD4+ T cells sorted from spleen or lymph node cells, taken before intestinal transplant. All receptors come from a human donor who received an intestinal transplant.

The J gene is TRBJ1-1, the V gene TRBV7-9; D remains unclear. This CDR3 has 13 amino acids. CDR1 is SEHNR, CDR2 FQNEAQ, per germline (reference sequence). The ends were cut back, 2 bases at V and 2 bases at J, with 6 bases in the middle. CDR3 coding DNA: TGTGCCAGCAGCTTACTCTTTAACACTGAAGCTTTCTTT. Amino acids: CASSLLFNTEAFF.

V gene TRBV2 combines with J gene TRBJ2-3; perhaps TRBD2 as D (6 bases). CDR3 length: 13 amino acids. Germline V lookup: CDR1 SNHLY, CDR2 FYNNEI. Trimming removed 6 bases at V and 2 bases at J, with 9 bases between. The CDR3 is CASSGGYTDTQYF. DNA for the CDR3: TGTGCCAGCAGCGGGGGATACACAGATACGCAGTATTTT.

V and J are TRBV27 and TRBJ2-2, with 7 positions matching TRBD1. Trimming cost V 6 bases and J 5 bases; bases outside gene matches: 9. The germline V gene encodes CDR1 MNHEY and CDR2 SMNVEV (reference sequence). This CDR3 comprises 15 residues. The CDR3: CASSHRQGWTGELFF. The CDR3 region has the DNA TGTGCCAGCAGCCACAGACAGGGCTGGACCGGGGAGCTGTTTTTT.

The V gene is TRBV18, the J gene TRBJ1-1; no reliable D call. The V gene's germline CDR1 is KGHSH and CDR2 LQKENI. The CDR3 runs 13 residues. The V gene lost 6 bases and the J gene lost 7 bases, with 15 bases spanning the gap. This CDR3 is CASSGEGRVEAFF. As DNA, the CDR3 is TGTGCCAGCTCCGGGGAGGGAAGGGTTGAAGCTTTCTTT.

The gene calls are TRBV18 and TRBJ1-4; 9 bases agree with TRBD1. CDR1 is KGHSH, CDR2 LQKENI, per germline. Trimming took 5 bases from V and 7 from J; bases not matched to a gene: 2. The CDR3 has 13 amino acids. CDR3 DNA sequence: TGTGCCAGCTCAACAGGGGGCCTTGAAAAACTGTTTTTT. It yields the protein CASSTGGLEKLFF.

The rearrangement joins TRBV2 to TRBJ2-2, with TRBD1 matching 9 bases. Germline trimming cut 8 bases from V and 4 bases from J; bases unmatched to any gene: 8. The CDR3 has 15 residues. Germline loops: CDR1 SNHLY, CDR2 FYNNEI. CDR3 DNA sequence: TGTGCCAGCGAAGTTCCGGGACAGGGCACCGGGGAGCTGTTTTTT. The encoded protein is CASEVPGQGTGELFF.

The rearrangement uses TRBV5-6 and TRBJ1-2, with D unresolved. The CDR3 has 16 residues. The ends were cut back, 4 bases at V and 6 bases at J, with 22 bases in the middle. The V gene's germline CDR1 is SGHDT and CDR2 YYEEEE. CDR3 DNA: TGTGCCAGCAGCCCAAAACTCGGGGTGGCCTATCATGGCTACACCTTC. Translation: CASSPKLGVAYHGYTF.

The genes are TRBV6-1 and TRBJ2-5; 12 bases fit TRBD2. The CDR3 consists of 17 residues. Germline CDR1 MNHNS, CDR2 SASEGT. With V trimmed by 3 bases and J by 7 bases, 12 bases remained unmatched. CDR3 sequence reads: CASSDTSSGRARVTQYF. CDR3 bases: TGTGCCAGCAGTGATACTTCTAGCGGGAGGGCCAGGGTGACCCAGTACTTC.

J is TRBJ1-2 and V is TRBV4-1; a possible D gene is TRBD1 (5 bases). Germline V lookup: CDR1 MGHRA, CDR2 YSYEKL. The CDR3 totals 17 residues. The V gene lost 1 base and the J gene lost 7 bases, with 22 bases spanning the gap. The CDR3 sequence: CASSQGQGYALVFGYTF. The CDR3 coding sequence is TGCGCCAGCAGCCAAGGCCAGGGATACGCTCTCGTCTTTGGCTACACCTTC.

The chain combines TRBV15 with TRBJ1-6; D unclear. The CDR3 covers 21 residues. Germline CDR1 and CDR2: LNHNV and YYDKDF (reference sequence). Trimming shortened V by 3 bases and J by 0 bases, and 24 bases separated the two germline ends. CDR3 protein: CATSRLYGPASVSSYNSPLHF. The CDR3 bases are TGTGCCACCAGCAGGTTGTATGGGCCGGCGTCCGTAAGCTCCTATAATTCACCCCTCCACTTT.

The count of this clone is one. The CDR3 DNA is TGTGCCAGCAGTGAACCACAGGGATCACTGTCTGATACGCAGTATTTT. Protein sequence: CASSEPQGSLSDTQYF. V usage is TRBV6-1 and J usage is TRBJ2-3, with D perhaps TRBD1 (6 bases). Germline lookup yields CDR1 MNHNS and CDR2 SASEGT. V shed 2 bases and J shed 6 bases, with 18 bases lying between them. This CDR3 comprises 16 residues.

The chain carries TRBV18 and TRBJ2-3; 12 bases line up with TRBD2. Germline V gene sequence: CDR1 KGHSH, CDR2 LQKENI. The CDR3 length is 16 residues. V gave up 3 bases and J gave up 4 bases; unmatched junction bases: 5. The CDR3 DNA reads TGTGCCAGCTCACCTCCCCTAGCGGGAGGGCCAGATACGCAGTATTTT. Residues: CASSPPLAGGPDTQYF.

With regard to this clone: This same CDR3 is encoded by further DNA sequences in the sample. This sequence joins TRBV30 and TRBJ1-3, with D uncertain. The V and J ends lost 3 bases and 2 bases respectively, with 8 bases between them. The CDR3 is made up of 13 amino acids. CDR1 GTSNPN and CDR2 SVGIG come from the germline V gene (reference sequence). The CDR3 region has the DNA TGTGCCTGGAGACGAGGCCCTGGAAACACCATATATTTT. This sequence encodes CAWRRGPGNTIYF.

The rearrangement joins TRBV6-6 to TRBJ1-5, with TRBD1 matching over 7 bases. This CDR3 comprises 15 residues. Germline V gives CDR1 MNHNY, CDR2 SVGAGI (reference sequence). The V segment lost 5 bases and the J segment 4 bases; nucleotides outside the gene matches: 8. The CDR3 nucleotides are TGTGCCAGCAGTAGCCGGGACAGCTATAATCAGCCCCAGCATTTT. This encodes CASSSRDSYNQPQHF.

This chain links TRBV28 with TRBJ2-7; a possible D gene is TRBD1 (5 bases). In germline, CDR1 is MDHEN, CDR2 SYDVKM. The CDR3 contains 13 residues. The germline V and J ends were trimmed by 6 bases and 2 bases, with 11 bases remaining between them. CDR3 protein: CASSSTVPYEQYF. In nucleotides, the CDR3 is TGTGCCAGCAGCTCGACAGTTCCCTACGAGCAGTACTTC.

The chain recombines TRBV2 with TRBJ2-7; D unresolved. The CDR3 is 14 amino acids. V lost 6 bases and J 0 bases, leaving 12 bases between the germline ends. Germline V gene lookup returns CDR1 SNHLY and CDR2 FYNNEI. The chain's CDR3 is CASRQLPSSYEQYF. CDR3 coding DNA: TGTGCCAGCAGACAGCTCCCGAGCTCCTACGAGCAGTACTTC.

The chain has TRBV18 and TRBJ2-2, with 10 bases aligning to TRBD1. Trimming removed 6 bases from V and 5 bases from J; junction bases left unmatched: 3. Germline V gene sequence: CDR1 KGHSH, CDR2 LQKENI. The CDR3 loop spans 14 amino acids. For the CDR3, the DNA is TGTGCCAGCTCCCGGGACAGGGGTACCGGGGAGCTGTTTTTT. Its protein product is CASSRDRGTGELFF.

V gene TRBV6-6 combines with J gene TRBJ2-1; 12 bases agree with TRBD2. In germline, CDR1 is MNHNY, CDR2 SVGAGI (reference sequence). J gave up 3 bases and V 1 base, and 1 base lay outside the gene matches. The CDR3 runs to 16 residues. The CDR3 nucleotides are TGTGCCAGCAGTTACTTGGGACTAGCGGGCTACAATGAGCAGTTCTTC. Translating gives CASSYLGLAGYNEQFF.

The CDR3: CASRHEGTGNTEAFF. The CDR3 DNA reads TGTGCCAGCAGGCACGAAGGGACAGGGAACACTGAAGCTTTCTTT. The chain has TRBV11-1 and TRBJ1-1; 8 bases agree with TRBD1. From germline, CDR1 is SGHAT and CDR2 FQDESV (reference sequence). CDR3 length: 15 amino acids. V gave up 6 bases and J gave up 1 base; unmatched junction bases: 7.

The chain carries TRBV6-5 and TRBJ2-7; maybe TRBD2 (6 bases). Trimming took 8 bases from V and 5 from J, leaving 10 bases between them. The CDR3 totals 11 residues. CDR1 is MNHEY, CDR2 SVGAGI, per germline. The CDR3 nucleotides are TGTGCCAGCCGGGGGTCGGACGAGCAGTACTTC. Translating it yields CASRGSDEQYF.

This chain connects TRBV7-3 to TRBJ2-1, with TRBD2 matching over 7 bases. V was pared by 0 bases and J by 4 bases, with 0 bases of the junction left unmatched. The germline gives CDR1 SGHTA, CDR2 FQGTGA. The CDR3 consists of 14 residues. The CDR3 region is CASSLTGGYNEQFF. For the CDR3, the DNA is TGTGCCAGCAGCTTAACGGGGGGGTACAATGAGCAGTTCTTC.